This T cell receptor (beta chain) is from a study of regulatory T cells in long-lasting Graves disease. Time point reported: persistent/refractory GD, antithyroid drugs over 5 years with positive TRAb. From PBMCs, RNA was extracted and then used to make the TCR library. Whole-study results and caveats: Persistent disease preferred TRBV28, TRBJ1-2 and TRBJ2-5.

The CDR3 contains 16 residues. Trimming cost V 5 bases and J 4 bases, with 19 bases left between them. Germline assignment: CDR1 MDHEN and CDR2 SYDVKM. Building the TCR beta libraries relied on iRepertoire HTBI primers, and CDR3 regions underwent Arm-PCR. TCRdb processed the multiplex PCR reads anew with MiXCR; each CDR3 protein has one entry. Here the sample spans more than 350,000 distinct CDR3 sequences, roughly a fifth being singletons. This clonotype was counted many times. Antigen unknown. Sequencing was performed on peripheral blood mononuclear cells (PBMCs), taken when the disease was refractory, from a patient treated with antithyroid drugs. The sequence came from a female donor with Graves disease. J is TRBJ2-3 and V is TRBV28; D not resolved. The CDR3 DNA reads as TGTGCCAGCAGTCAAATCTTAGTTGGGTGGGCAGATACGCAGTATTTT. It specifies CASSQILVGWADTQYF.